The T cell receptor beta chain described here comes from a study of T-cell reconstitution after alpha-beta-depleted transplantation in children. Study observations and caveats: Recipient T cells and thymic progenitors that survived were the source of the high TCRbeta diversity seen at day 60 in some patients. Two months or so post-transplant, alpha-beta T cells reportedly derived from several hundred expanded graft clones. After one year, T-cell counts and TCRbeta diversity mostly came from new T cells.

The CDR3 has 14 amino acids. Looked up from germline, CDR1 is MNHNS and CDR2 is SASEGT. The trim removed 7 bases at V and 2 bases at J, leaving 4 bases unmatched. This clonotype came up many times. The target antigen is unknown. As it was prepared, the TCRbeta library received unique molecular identifiers. TCRdb itself ran the PCR reads through MiXCR, one entry per CDR3 protein. Here the sample spans 200,000 to 250,000 distinct CDR3 sequences, under 9.5% being singletons. This clonotype was sampled from a male patient between 5 and 17 years old who had a stem cell transplant for acute lymphoblastic leukemia, so the T cells may come from the graft donor. The specimen was PBMCs, mostly from graft donor cells, collected 180 days after TCRalphabeta/CD19-depleted stem cell transplant. The V call is TRBV6-1, the J call TRBJ2-4; 8 positions agree with TRBD1. CDR3 coding DNA: TGTGCCAGCACCCGGACAGGGACCAAAAACATTCAGTACTTC. This encodes CASTRTGTKNIQYF.